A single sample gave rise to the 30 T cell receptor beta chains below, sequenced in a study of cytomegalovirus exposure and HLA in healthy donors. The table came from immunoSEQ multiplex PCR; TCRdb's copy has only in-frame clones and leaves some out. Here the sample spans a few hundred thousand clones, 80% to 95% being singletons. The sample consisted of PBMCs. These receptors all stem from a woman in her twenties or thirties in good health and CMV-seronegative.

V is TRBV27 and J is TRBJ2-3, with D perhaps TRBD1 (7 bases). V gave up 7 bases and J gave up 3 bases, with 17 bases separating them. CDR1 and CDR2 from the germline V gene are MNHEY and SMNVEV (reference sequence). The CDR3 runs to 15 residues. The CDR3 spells CASKSRRGRTDTQYF. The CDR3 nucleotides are TGTGCCAGCAAGAGTCGGAGGGGGCGAACAGATACGCAGTATTTT.

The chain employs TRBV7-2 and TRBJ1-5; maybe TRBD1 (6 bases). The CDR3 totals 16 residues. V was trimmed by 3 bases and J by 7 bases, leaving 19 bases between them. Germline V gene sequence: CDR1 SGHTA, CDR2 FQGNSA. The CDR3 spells CASSFRSSGEGQPQHF. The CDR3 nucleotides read TGTGCCAGCAGCTTCCGGAGCTCAGGGGAAGGGCAGCCCCAGCATTTT.

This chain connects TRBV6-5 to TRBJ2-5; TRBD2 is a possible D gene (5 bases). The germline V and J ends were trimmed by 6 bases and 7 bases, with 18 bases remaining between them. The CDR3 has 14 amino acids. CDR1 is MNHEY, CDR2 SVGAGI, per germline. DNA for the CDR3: TGTGCCAGCAGAGAAACTAGTTCAAGACCGACCCAGTACTTC. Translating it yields CASRETSSRPTQYF.

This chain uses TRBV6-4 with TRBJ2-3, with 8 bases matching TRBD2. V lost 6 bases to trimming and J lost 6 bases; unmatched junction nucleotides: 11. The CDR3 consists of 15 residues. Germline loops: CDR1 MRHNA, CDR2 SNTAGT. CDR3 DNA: TGTGCCAGCAGCTTCGACGGGAGGGGGTTCGATACGCAGTATTTT. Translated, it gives CASSFDGRGFDTQYF.

Here the CDR3 DNA reads TGTGCCAGCAGCCGGGGCGGGACAGTGGGTGCCTACGAGCAGTACTTC. This translates into CASSRGGTVGAYEQYF. The rearrangement uses TRBV11-2 and TRBJ2-7, with D perhaps matching TRBD1 (7 bases). CDR3 size: 16 residues. From germline, CDR1 is SGHAT and CDR2 FQNNGV. The ends were cut back, 5 bases at V and 2 bases at J, with 19 bases in the middle.

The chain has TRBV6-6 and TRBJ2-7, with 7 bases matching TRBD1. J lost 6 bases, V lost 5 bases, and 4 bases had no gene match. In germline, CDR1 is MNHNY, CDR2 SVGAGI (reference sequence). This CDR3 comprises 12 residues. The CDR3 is CASSPRGREQYF. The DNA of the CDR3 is TGTGCCAGCAGTCCGAGGGGGCGCGAGCAGTACTTC.

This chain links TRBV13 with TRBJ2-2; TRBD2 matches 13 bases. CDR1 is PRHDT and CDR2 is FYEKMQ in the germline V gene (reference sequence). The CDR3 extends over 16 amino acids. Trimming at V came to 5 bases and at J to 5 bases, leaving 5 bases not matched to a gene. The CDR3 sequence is CASSPRGLAGTGELFF. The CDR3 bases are TGTGCCAGCAGCCCTAGGGGACTAGCGGGAACCGGGGAGCTGTTTTTT.

CDR3 amino acids: CASSLATSKAYEQYF. CDR3 nucleotide sequence: TGCGCCAGCAGCTTGGCGACCTCTAAGGCCTACGAGCAGTACTTC. The chain has TRBV5-1 and TRBJ2-7, with D unresolved. CDR1 SGHRS and CDR2 YFSETQ come from the germline V gene. The ends were cut back, 0 bases at V and 2 bases at J, with 12 bases in the middle. The CDR3 consists of 15 residues.

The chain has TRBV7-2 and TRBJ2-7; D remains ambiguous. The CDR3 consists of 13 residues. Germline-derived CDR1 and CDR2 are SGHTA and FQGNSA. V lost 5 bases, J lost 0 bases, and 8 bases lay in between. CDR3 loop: CASSPTSSYEQYF. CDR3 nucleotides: TGTGCCAGCAGCCCGACGAGCTCCTACGAGCAGTACTTC. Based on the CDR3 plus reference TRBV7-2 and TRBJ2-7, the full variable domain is GAGVSQSPSNKVTEKGKDVELRCDPISGHTALYWYRQSLGQGLEFLIYFQGNSAPDKSGLPSDRFSAERTGGSVSTLTIQRTQQEDSAVYLCASSPTSSYEQYFGPGTRLTVT.

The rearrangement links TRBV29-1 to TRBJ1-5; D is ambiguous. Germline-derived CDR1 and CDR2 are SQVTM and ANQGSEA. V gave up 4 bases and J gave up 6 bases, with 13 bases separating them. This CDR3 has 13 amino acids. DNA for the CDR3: TGCAGCGTTGGTATTTCAGAGGGTCAGCCCCAGCATTTT. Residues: CSVGISEGQPQHF. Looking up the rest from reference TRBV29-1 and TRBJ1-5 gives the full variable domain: SAVISQKPSRDICQRGTSLTIQCQVDSQVTMMFWYRQQPGQSLTLIATANQGSEATYESGFVIDKFPISRPNLTFSTLTVSNMSPEDSSIYLCSVGISEGQPQHFGDGTRLSIL.

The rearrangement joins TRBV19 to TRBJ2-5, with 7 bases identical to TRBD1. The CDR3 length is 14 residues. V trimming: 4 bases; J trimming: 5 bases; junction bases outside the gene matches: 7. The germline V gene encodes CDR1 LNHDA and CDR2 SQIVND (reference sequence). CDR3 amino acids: CASSSTGVRETQYF. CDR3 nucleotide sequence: TGTGCCAGTAGTAGCACAGGGGTACGGGAGACCCAGTACTTC.

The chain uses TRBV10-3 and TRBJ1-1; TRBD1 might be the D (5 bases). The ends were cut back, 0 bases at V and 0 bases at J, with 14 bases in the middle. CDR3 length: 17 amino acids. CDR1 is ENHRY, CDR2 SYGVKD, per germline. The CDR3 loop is CAISESTQDTVNTEAFF. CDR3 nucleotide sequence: TGTGCCATCAGTGAGTCGACCCAGGACACGGTGAACACTGAAGCTTTCTTT.

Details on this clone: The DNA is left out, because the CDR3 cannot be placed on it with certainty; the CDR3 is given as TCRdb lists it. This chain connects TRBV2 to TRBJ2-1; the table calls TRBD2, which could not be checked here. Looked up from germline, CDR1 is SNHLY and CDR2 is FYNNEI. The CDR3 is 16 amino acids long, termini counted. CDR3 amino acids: CASSTSASGDYNEQFF.

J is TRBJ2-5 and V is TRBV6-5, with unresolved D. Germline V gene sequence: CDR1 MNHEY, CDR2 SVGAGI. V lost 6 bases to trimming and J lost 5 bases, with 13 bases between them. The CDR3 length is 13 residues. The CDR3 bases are TGTGCCAGCAGCTACGGGTTAGGCGAGACCCAGTACTTC. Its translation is CASSYGLGETQYF.

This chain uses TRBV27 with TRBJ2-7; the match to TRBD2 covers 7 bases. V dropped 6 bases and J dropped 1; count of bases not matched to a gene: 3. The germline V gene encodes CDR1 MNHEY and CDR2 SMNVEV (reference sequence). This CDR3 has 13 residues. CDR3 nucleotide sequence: TGTGCCAGCAGCTTACTAGCGTCCTACGAGCAGTACTTC. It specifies CASSLLASYEQYF.

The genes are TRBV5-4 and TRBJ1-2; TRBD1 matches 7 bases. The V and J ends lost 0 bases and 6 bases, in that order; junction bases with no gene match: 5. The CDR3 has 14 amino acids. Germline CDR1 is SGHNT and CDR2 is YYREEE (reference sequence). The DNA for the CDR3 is TGTGCCAGCAGCTTGGGGCAGGGGGGCGATGGCTACACCTTC. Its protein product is CASSLGQGGDGYTF.

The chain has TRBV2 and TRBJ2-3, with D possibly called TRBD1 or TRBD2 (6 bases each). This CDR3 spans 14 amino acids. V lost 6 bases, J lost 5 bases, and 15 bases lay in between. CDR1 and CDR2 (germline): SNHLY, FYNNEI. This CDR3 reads CASSADKGGDTQYF. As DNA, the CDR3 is TGTGCCAGCAGCGCGGACAAGGGGGGAGATACGCAGTATTTT.

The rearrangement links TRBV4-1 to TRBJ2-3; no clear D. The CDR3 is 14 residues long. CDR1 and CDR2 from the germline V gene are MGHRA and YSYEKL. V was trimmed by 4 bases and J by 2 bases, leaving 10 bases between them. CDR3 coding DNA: TGCGCCAGCAGCCCAAATTTACACACAGATACGCAGTATTTT. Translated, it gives CASSPNLHTDTQYF.

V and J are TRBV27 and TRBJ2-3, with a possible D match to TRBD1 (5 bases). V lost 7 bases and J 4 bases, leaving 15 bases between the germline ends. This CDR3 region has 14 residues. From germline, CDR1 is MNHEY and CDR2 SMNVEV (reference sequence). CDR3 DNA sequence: TGTGCCAGCAAGCAGGGTAGGGTATCAGATACGCAGTATTTT. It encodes CASKQGRVSDTQYF.

Here the CDR3 DNA reads TGTGCCAGCAGCGTAGGAGGACTAGCGGGAGGGCCGGTTGATTTAAATACGCAGTATTTT. Amino acid sequence: CASSVGGLAGGPVDLNTQYF. The V call is TRBV9, the J call TRBJ2-3; the match to TRBD2 covers 15 bases. Germline lookup yields CDR1 SGDLS and CDR2 YYNGEE. With V trimmed by 0 bases and J by 7 bases, 15 bases remained unmatched. The CDR3 spans 20 residues.

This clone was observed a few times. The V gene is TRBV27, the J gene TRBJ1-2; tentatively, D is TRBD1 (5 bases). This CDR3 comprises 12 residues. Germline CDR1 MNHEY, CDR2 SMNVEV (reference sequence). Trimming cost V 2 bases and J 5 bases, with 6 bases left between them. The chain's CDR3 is CASSLQGYGYTF. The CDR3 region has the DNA TGTGCCAGCAGTTTACAGGGTTATGGCTACACCTTC.

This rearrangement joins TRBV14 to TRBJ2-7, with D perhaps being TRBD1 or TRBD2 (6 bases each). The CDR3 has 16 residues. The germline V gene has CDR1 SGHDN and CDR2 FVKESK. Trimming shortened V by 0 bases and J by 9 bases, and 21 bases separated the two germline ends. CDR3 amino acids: CASSQDMVAGGRGQYF. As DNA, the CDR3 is TGTGCCAGCAGCCAAGATATGGTCGCCGGGGGCCGGGGGCAGTACTTC.

CDR3 sequence: CASSSGTTSTDTQYF. The CDR3 coding sequence is TGTGCCAGTAGTTCCGGGACTACTAGCACAGATACGCAGTATTTT. The chain has TRBV19 and TRBJ2-3; the match to TRBD2 covers 7 bases. CDR1 and CDR2 from the germline V gene are LNHDA and SQIVND (reference sequence). The CDR3 contains 15 residues. Germline trimming cut 5 bases from V and 0 bases from J; bases unmatched to any gene: 5.

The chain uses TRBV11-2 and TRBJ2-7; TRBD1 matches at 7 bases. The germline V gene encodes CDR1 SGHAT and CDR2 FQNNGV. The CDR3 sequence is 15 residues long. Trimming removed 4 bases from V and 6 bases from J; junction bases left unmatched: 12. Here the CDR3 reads CASSSRSGTVLEQYF. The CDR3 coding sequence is TGTGCCAGCAGCTCTAGATCCGGGACAGTGCTCGAGCAGTACTTC.

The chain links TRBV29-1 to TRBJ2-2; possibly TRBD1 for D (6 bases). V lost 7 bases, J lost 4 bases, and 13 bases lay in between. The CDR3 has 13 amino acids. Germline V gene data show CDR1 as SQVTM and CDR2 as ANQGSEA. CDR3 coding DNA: TGCAGCGCAGATACAGGGTTCACCGGGGAGCTGTTTTTT. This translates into CSADTGFTGELFF.

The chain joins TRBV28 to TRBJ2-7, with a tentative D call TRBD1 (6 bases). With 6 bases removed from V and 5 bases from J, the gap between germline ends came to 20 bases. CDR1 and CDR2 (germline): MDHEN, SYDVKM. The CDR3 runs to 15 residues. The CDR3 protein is CASSRPRGSHDEQYF. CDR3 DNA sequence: TGTGCCAGCAGCCGCCCAAGGGGGAGTCACGACGAGCAGTACTTC. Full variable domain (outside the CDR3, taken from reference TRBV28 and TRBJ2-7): DVKVTQSSRYLVKRTGEKVFLECVQDMDHENMFWYRQDPGLGLRLIYFSYDVKMKEKGDIPEGYSVSREKKERFSLILESASTNQTSMYLCASSRPRGSHDEQYFGPGTRLTVT.

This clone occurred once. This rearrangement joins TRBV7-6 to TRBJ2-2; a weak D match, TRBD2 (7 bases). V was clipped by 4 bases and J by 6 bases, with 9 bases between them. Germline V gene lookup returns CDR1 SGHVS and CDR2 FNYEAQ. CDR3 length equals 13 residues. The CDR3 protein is CASSWGGPGELFF. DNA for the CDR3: TGTGCCAGCAGCTGGGGGGGGCCCGGGGAGCTGTTTTTT.

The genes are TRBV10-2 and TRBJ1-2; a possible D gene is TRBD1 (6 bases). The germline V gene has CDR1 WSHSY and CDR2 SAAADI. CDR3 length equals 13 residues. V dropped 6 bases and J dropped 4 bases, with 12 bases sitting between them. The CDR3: CASRSDSRYGYTF. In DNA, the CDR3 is TGCGCCAGCAGATCGGACAGCCGCTATGGCTACACCTTC.

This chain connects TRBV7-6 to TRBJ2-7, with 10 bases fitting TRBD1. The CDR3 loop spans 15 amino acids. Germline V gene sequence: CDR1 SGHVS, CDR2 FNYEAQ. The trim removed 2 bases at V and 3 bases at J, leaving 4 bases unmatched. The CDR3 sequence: CASSLSGTGVYEQYF. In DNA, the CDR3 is TGTGCCAGCAGCTTATCCGGGACAGGGGTCTACGAGCAGTACTTC.

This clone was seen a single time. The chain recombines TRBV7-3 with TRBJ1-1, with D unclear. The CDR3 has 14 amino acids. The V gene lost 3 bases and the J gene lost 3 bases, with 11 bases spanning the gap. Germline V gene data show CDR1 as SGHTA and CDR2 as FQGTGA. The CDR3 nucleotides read TGTGCCAGCAGCTTTTTGGGCTCGGACACTGAAGCTTTCTTT. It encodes CASSFLGSDTEAFF.